Presented here are 15 T cell receptor beta chains from one specimen sequenced in a study of naive and memory T cell subsets. Ligated cDNA underwent four rounds of PCR with nested alpha and beta constant region primers and SP2. Via MiXCR, TCRdb re-called the 5' RACE reads, giving one row per CDR3 protein. The sample consists of tens of thousands of distinct CDR3 sequences, 6.5% to 8.5% of them appearing once. A UMI-containing oligonucleotide was joined by 3' ligation to the TCR cDNA template. The receptors here all came from a female donor in good health.

This clonotype has a handful of counts. The rearrangement links TRBV29-1 to TRBJ1-1, with TRBD1 matching 9 bases. The germline V gene has CDR1 SQVTM and CDR2 ANQGSEA. V was pared by 4 bases and J by 1 base, with 7 bases of the junction left unmatched. The length of the CDR3 is 15 residues. CDR3 sequence reads: CSVAGGQGRNTEAFF. CDR3 bases: TGCAGCGTTGCGGGGGGACAGGGAAGGAACACTGAAGCTTTCTTT.

The sample holds a few counts of this clonotype. The chain employs TRBV7-3 and TRBJ2-1, with 7 bases lining up with TRBD2. The CDR3 extends over 14 amino acids. Germline V lookup: CDR1 SGHTA, CDR2 FQGTGA. Unmatched junction bases numbered 8, after V lost 2 bases and J lost 10 bases. The DNA of the CDR3 is TGTGCCAGCAGCTTATTGGGACGAGCGGGGGAGCAGTTCTTC. It yields the protein CASSLLGRAGEQFF.

The chain employs TRBV4-1 and TRBJ2-1; D gene ambiguous. The germline CDR1 and CDR2 sequences are MGHRA and YSYEKL. CDR3 size: 16 residues. The germline V and J ends were trimmed by 1 base and 1 base, with 11 bases remaining between them. This CDR3 is CASSQGVLGSYNEQFF. In DNA form, the CDR3 reads TGCGCCAGCAGCCAAGGCGTACTCGGTTCCTACAATGAGCAGTTCTTC.

This clonotype was counted ten times or more. The gene calls are TRBV20-1 and TRBJ2-5, with a possible D match to TRBD1 (6 bases). Trimming took off 0 bases at V and 4 bases at J, with 15 bases between the two ends. The germline CDR1 and CDR2 sequences are DFQATT and SNEGSKA (reference sequence). CDR3 length equals 15 residues. CDR3 residues: CSARDPGARLETQYF. For the CDR3, the DNA is TGCAGTGCTAGAGATCCAGGGGCGAGGCTAGAGACCCAGTACTTC.

This clonotype was seen repeatedly, ten times or more. V usage is TRBV10-3 and J usage is TRBJ2-1, with 11 nucleotides matching TRBD2. Germline loops: CDR1 ENHRY, CDR2 SYGVKD. J gave up 5 bases and V 3 bases, and 3 bases lay outside the gene matches. The CDR3 runs 15 residues. The CDR3 loop reads CAISDQGLADNEQFF. The CDR3 DNA is TGTGCCATCAGTGATCAGGGACTAGCGGACAATGAGCAGTTCTTC.

This clonotype has a count of ten or more. This sequence joins TRBV6-5 and TRBJ1-5, with D perhaps matching TRBD1 (6 bases). The CDR3 totals 14 residues. V was clipped by 6 bases and J by 3 bases, with 12 bases between them. In germline, CDR1 is MNHEY, CDR2 SVGAGI. The CDR3 region has the DNA TGTGCCAGCAGCCCACAGGGATCCAATCAGCCCCAGCATTTT. Protein sequence: CASSPQGSNQPQHF.

This clonotype was counted only a few times. This chain links TRBV13 with TRBJ2-3; TRBD2 matches at 8 bases. Germline CDR1 reads PRHDT; CDR2 reads FYEKMQ (reference sequence). This CDR3 contains 16 residues. V trimming: 4 bases; J trimming: 2 bases; junction bases outside the gene matches: 8. The CDR3 DNA is TGTGCCAGCAGCTACCGGACTAGCCGGAACACAGATACGCAGTATTTT. This sequence encodes CASSYRTSRNTDTQYF.

In its sample, this clonotype was seen a few times. V is TRBV12-3 or TRBV12-4 and J is TRBJ2-7; 10 bases agree with TRBD2. The CDR3 totals 16 residues. V shed 5 bases and J 4 bases; nucleotides not matched to a gene: 11. The CDR3 sequence: CASSIILAGPPYEQYF. Here the CDR3 DNA reads TGTGCCAGCAGTATAATACTAGCGGGGCCCCCATACGAGCAGTACTTC.

At least ten counts were recorded for this clonotype. V usage is TRBV29-1 and J usage is TRBJ1-4, with D perhaps matching TRBD1 (5 bases). CDR1 and CDR2 (germline): SQVTM, ANQGSEA. The ends were cut back, 5 bases at V and 4 bases at J, with 8 bases in the middle. This CDR3 region has 12 residues. This chain's CDR3 is CSVSTDNEKLFF. The CDR3 DNA reads TGCAGCGTTTCGACAGATAATGAAAAACTGTTTTTT.

This clonotype came up many times. This chain links TRBV19 with TRBJ1-1; the D is unclear. The ends were cut back, 1 base at V and 4 bases at J, with 7 bases in the middle. The CDR3 loop spans 13 amino acids. CDR1 and CDR2 (germline): LNHDA, SQIVND (reference sequence). Written as DNA, the CDR3 is TGTGCCAGTAGTATAGGGCCGGGCACTGAAGCTTTCTTT. It specifies CASSIGPGTEAFF.

Only a few counts were recorded for this clonotype. The V call is TRBV6-5, the J call TRBJ1-2; D is possibly TRBD1 (6 bases). V lost 0 bases to trimming and J lost 4 bases, with 9 bases between them. Germline lookup yields CDR1 MNHEY and CDR2 SVGAGI. This CDR3 spans 14 amino acids. The CDR3 here is CASSYSMTGYGYTF. The DNA of the CDR3 is TGTGCCAGCAGTTACTCAATGACAGGCTATGGCTACACCTTC.

This chain uses TRBV18 with TRBJ2-1; TRBD1 is a possible D gene (6 bases). The V and J ends lost 4 bases and 6 bases respectively, with 10 bases between them. The germline gives CDR1 KGHSH, CDR2 LQKENI. The CDR3 runs 13 residues. The CDR3 reads CASSLGQINEQFF. CDR3 nucleotides: TGTGCCAGCTCACTAGGACAGATCAATGAGCAGTTCTTC.

This sequence joins TRBV7-2 and TRBJ2-7; 10 bases fit TRBD1. V lost 3 bases to trimming and J lost 3 bases; unmatched junction nucleotides: 5. Germline CDR1 and CDR2: SGHTA and FQGNSA. This CDR3 is built from 15 residues. The CDR3 here is CASSLGQGRNYEQYF. CDR3 sequence (DNA): TGTGCCAGCAGCTTGGGACAGGGGCGGAACTACGAGCAGTACTTC.

This clonotype turned up a few times. J is TRBJ1-5 and V is TRBV4-1; D is uncertain. The CDR3 has 14 amino acids. From germline, CDR1 is MGHRA and CDR2 YSYEKL. Trimming removed 0 bases from V and 4 bases from J, with 7 bases in between. In DNA, the CDR3 is TGCGCCAGCAGCCAAGAGACGGTGAATCAGCCCCAGCATTTT. This codes for CASSQETVNQPQHF.

The gene calls are TRBV7-6 and TRBJ2-1; no firm D call. CDR3 length: 17 amino acids. V lost 5 bases, J lost 0 bases, and 17 bases lay in between. Germline CDR1 SGHVS, CDR2 FNYEAQ. CDR3 in amino acids: CASSPAHSPSSYNEQFF. The DNA for the CDR3 is TGTGCCAGCAGCCCAGCCCACTCCCCGAGCTCCTACAATGAGCAGTTCTTC.